This record concerns one T cell receptor (beta chain) sequence. Its antigen remains unknown. The CDR3 length is 17 residues. The V end lost 0 bases, the J end lost 0 bases, and 15 bases lay between the germline ends. Germline CDR1 and CDR2: SGHDT and YYEEEE. TCRdb re-derived calls from the 5' RACE reads in MiXCR, one entry per CDR3 protein. This sample yields roughly 110,000 distinct CDR3 sequences, of which about 18% are seen a single time; roughly 27% belongs to the top ten. The data were obtained in a study of T-cell memory formation after mild COVID-19. Study-wide points: Largely, contracting CD4+ clones fell within CM and EM, and contracting CD8+ clones within EMRA. Cross-reactive memory seemingly joined, as some responding clones were found in pre-infection memory.

Sequencing was done on a sample of PBMCs or a T cell subset sorted from them (not recorded which). This TCR was recovered from an adult woman who had mild COVID-19 (a few samples of this study predate the infection). Cell type and time point are not known. The chain is built from TRBV5-6 and TRBJ1-2, with D tentatively TRBD1 (5 bases). The CDR3 coding sequence is TGTGCCAGCAGCTTGGCCTATCGAGGGGAGTCTAACTATGGCTACACCTTC. Translating it yields CASSLAYRGESNYGYTF.